This TCR beta chain was captured in a study of control samples from healthy donors and cancer patients. Repertoires were generated with immunoSEQ multiplex PCR, while TCRdb's copy carries only in-frame clones and drops some. Of 75,000 to 95,000 clones in the sample, over 75% were seen once. The CDR3 loop spans 17 amino acids. Germline CDR1 is KGHSH and CDR2 is LQKENI. Trimming took 3 bases from V and 5 from J; bases not matched to a gene: 14. V gene TRBV18 combines with J gene TRBJ1-2; 8 bases agree with TRBD1. Material for sequencing was blood. This receptor was obtained from a woman younger than 30 in good health. Written as DNA, the CDR3 is TGTGCCAGCTCACCGGAGGGCAGGGGGCAGAACCGATATGGCTACACCTTC. This encodes CASSPEGRGQNRYGYTF.